These T cell receptor beta chains were read from a single sample in a study of beta chain features in type 1 diabetes. Using immunoSEQ multiplex PCR, the repertoire was profiled, and TCRdb retains in-frame clones only, with some absent. The sample carries roughly 730,000 clones, 13% recorded once. Sequencing input: naive CD4+ T cells from blood. The receptor source for this set is a man between 18 and 35 years old with type 1 diabetes. The CDR3 runs from the conserved cysteine through the conserved F or W. The D gene is left open where the match is weak. Part of the rows lack a size; the others show once, few, many or a class for expanded clones.

>NA|NA|TRBJ1-2|TRBV29-1
TGCAGCGTTGGGGAGGGTGACGGCTACACCTTC
CSVGEGDGYTF
>NA|NA|TRBJ1-5|TRBV30
TGTGCCTGGAGTGAGACACAGGGTAGCAATCAGCCCCAGCATTTT
CAWSETQGSNQPQHF
>NA|few|TRBJ1-1|TRBV10-3
TGTGCCATCAGTGAGTTAGGGGGGAACACTGAAGCTTTCTTT
CAISELGGNTEAFF
>NA|few|TRBJ2-3|TRBV6-5
TGTGCCAGCAGTTACTCGGTCGGGGGTGCCCGAGATACGCAGTATTTT
CASSYSVGGARDTQYF
>NA|NA|TRBJ1-2|TRBV5-4
TGTGCCAGCAGCTCCACAGACTTCTATGGCTACACCTTC
CASSSTDFYGYTF
>NA|NA|TRBJ2-6|TRBV28
TGTGCCAGCAGATTCCAGGGAGGGGCCAACGTCCTGACTTTC
CASRFQGGANVLTF
>NA|few|TRBJ2-3|TRBV7-9
TGTGCCAGCAGCCGGACAGACACAGATACGCAGTATTTT
CASSRTDTDTQYF
>NA|few|TRBJ2-3|TRBV9
TGTGCCAGCAGCCCTCGCAGCGCCTACAGGAGCACAGATACGCAGTATTTT
CASSPRSAYRSTDTQYF
>TRBD1|few|TRBJ2-7|TRBV11-3
TGTGCCAGCAGCGAATGGGACAGGCAGTCCTACGAGCAGTACTTC
CASSEWDRQSYEQYF
>NA|few|TRBJ2-4|TRBV14
TGTGCCAGCAGCGAAACTAGTGCCGAAAACATTCAGTACTTC
CASSETSAENIQYF
>NA|few|TRBJ2-3|TRBV6-6
TGTGCCAGCAGTAGGCAACTGACTGGCCATACGCAGTATTTT
CASSRQLTGHTQYF
>NA|few|TRBJ2-6|TRBV25-1
TGTGCCAGCAGTTCCCCAGGGGCTGGGGCCAACGTCCTGACTTTC
CASSSPGAGANVLTF
>NA|NA|TRBJ2-3|TRBV11-2
TGTGCCAGCAGCTCTAGTTGGGGCACAGATACGCAGTATTTT
CASSSSWGTDTQYF
>TRBD1|few|TRBJ1-1|TRBV7-9
TGTGCCAGCATCCGACAGGGGGCTCACACTGAAGCTTTCTTT
CASIRQGAHTEAFF
>NA|NA|TRBJ1-5|TRBV25-1
TGTGCCAGCAGTGAATATGAGGGTGGGAATCAGCCCCAGCATTTT
CASSEYEGGNQPQHF
>TRBD1|NA|TRBJ1-1|TRBV6-1
TGTGCCAGCAGCTATGGACAGGGGGGCACTGAAGCTTTCTTT
CASSYGQGGTEAFF
>NA|NA|TRBJ2-1|TRBV14
TGTGCCAGCAGCCAAGATGGGGGCTCCCTGAGCTCCTACAATGAGCAGTTCTTC
CASSQDGGSLSSYNEQFF
>TRBD1|few|TRBJ1-2|TRBV18
TGTGCCAGCTCACCAAGCCCCTCCGGGACAGAGGGCTACACCTTC
CASSPSPSGTEGYTF
>NA|few|TRBJ1-2|TRBV29-1
TGCAGCACACGGACGGGGGATGTTTATGGCTACACCTTC
CSTRTGDVYGYTF
>NA|few|TRBJ1-5|TRBV6-1
TGTGCCAGCAGCCCCACGTACGATAGCAATCAGCCCCAGCATTTT
CASSPTYDSNQPQHF
>NA|NA|TRBJ2-2|TRBV9
TGTGCCAGCAGCGCCCGACCGACAAGCGTTGACACCGGGGAGCTGTTTTTT
CASSARPTSVDTGELFF
>NA|few|TRBJ1-2|TRBV18
TGTGCCAGCTCACCACAAGACAACTATGGCTACACCTTC
CASSPQDNYGYTF
>NA|NA|TRBJ1-2|TRBV7-9
TGTGCCAGCAGCCTAATGGCGGATGGCTACACCTTC
CASSLMADGYTF
>NA|NA|TRBJ1-1|TRBV30
TGTGCCTGGATGGGGCTACTTACTGAAGCTTTCTTT
CAWMGLLTEAFF
>NA|NA|TRBJ1-1|TRBV18
TGTGCCAGCTCTCGGGACAACGGAATGAACACTGAAGCTTTCTTT
CASSRDNGMNTEAFF
>NA|few|TRBJ2-1|TRBV7-6
TGTGCCAGCAGTAAAACCTGGACGGCAGGGGCCAATGAGCAGTTCTTC
CASSKTWTAGANEQFF
>NA|NA|TRBJ1-5|TRBV7-2
TGTGCCAGCAGCTCCATGGGGGCGGGTTTTAGCAATCAGCCCCAGCATTTT
CASSSMGAGFSNQPQHF
>NA|few|TRBJ1-6|TRBV6-5
TGTGCCAGCAGTTACTCGAACCAGGGATATAATTCACCCCTCCACTTT
CASSYSNQGYNSPLHF
>NA|NA|TRBJ2-1|TRBV5-6
TGTGCCAGCAGCCCACGATTAGGGGTGGACAATGAGCAGTTCTTC
CASSPRLGVDNEQFF
>NA|NA|TRBJ2-1|TRBV6-1
TGTGCCAGCAGTGAGGACGGGAGTGGAGTGGGTGAGCAGTTCTTC
CASSEDGSGVGEQFF
>TRBD1|NA|TRBJ2-7|TRBV11-1
TGTGCCAGCAGTACTGTTCAGGGGGCCCAAATGGAGCAGTACTTC
CASSTVQGAQMEQYF
>TRBD1|few|TRBJ1-5|TRBV27
TGTGCCAGCAGTTCGACAGGGGTTCGGGATCAGCCCCAGCATTTT
CASSSTGVRDQPQHF
>NA|few|TRBJ1-5|TRBV2
TGTGCCAGCGGGGAAGTAGATAGCAATCAGCCCCAGCATTTT
CASGEVDSNQPQHF
>NA|few|TRBJ1-6|TRBV2
TGTGCCAGCAGTGCATGGGGGGATTCACCCCTCCACTTT
CASSAWGDSPLHF
>NA|NA|TRBJ1-1|TRBV28
TGTGCCAGCGGTAGGGACACTGAAGCTTTCTTT
CASGRDTEAFF
>NA|NA|TRBJ2-1|TRBV11-1
TGTGCCAGCAGCCGCCAGGGCGGTGAGCAGTTCTTC
CASSRQGGEQFF
>NA|NA|TRBJ2-6|TRBV7-9
TGTGCCAGCAGCTTAGATCGTGGTGGGGCCAACGTCCTGACTTTC
CASSLDRGGANVLTF
>NA|NA|TRBJ1-1|TRBV9
TGTGCCAGCAGCGTAGGCGGACAGAACACTGAAGCTTTCTTT
CASSVGGQNTEAFF
>TRBD2|few|TRBJ2-1|TRBV5-1
TGCGCCAGCAGCTTGGTCCCTAGCGGGGGTTTGTATGAGCAGTTCTTC
CASSLVPSGGLYEQFF
>NA|NA|TRBJ2-2|TRBV28
TGTGCCAGCAGCTCCCCCCGTTGGGGGACCGGCGGGGAGCTGTTTTTT
CASSSPRWGTGGELFF
>TRBD2|NA|TRBJ2-7|TRBV28
TGTGCCAGCACAAAGCGGGGCGAGACCTACGAGCAGTACTTC
CASTKRGETYEQYF
>NA|NA|TRBJ1-2|TRBV9
TGTGCCAGCAGCTTCGCCCCGGAGGCCATCTATGGCTACACCTTC
CASSFAPEAIYGYTF
>NA|few|TRBJ1-1|TRBV11-1
TGTGCCAGCAGCTTGCGGCAGCAAGAAGCTTTCTTT
CASSLRQQEAFF
>NA|few|TRBJ2-3|TRBV10-3
TGTGCCACCAAAGCGTCCGATACGCAGTATTTT
CATKASDTQYF
>TRBD1|NA|TRBJ1-5|TRBV30
TGTGCCTGGGGCAGGGGGCACCAGCCCCAGCATTTT
CAWGRGHQPQHF
>NA|few|TRBJ1-3|TRBV6-5
TGTGCCAGCGTCGACAGAAACACCATATATTTT
CASVDRNTIYF
>NA|NA|TRBJ1-1|TRBV29-1
TGCAGCGTTGAGGAAGGGAGGAGGACTGAAGCTTTCTTT
CSVEEGRRTEAFF
>TRBD1|few|TRBJ1-4|TRBV23-1
TGCGCCAGCAGTCAGGCGGACAGGGTCTATGAAAAACTGTTTTTT
CASSQADRVYEKLFF
>NA|NA|TRBJ1-6|TRBV7-2
TGTGCCAGCAGCCGTTTGACACACAGAAGTTATAATTCACCCCTCCACTTT
CASSRLTHRSYNSPLHF
>TRBD1|few|TRBJ1-5|TRBV4-1
TGCGCCAGCAGCCAAGATAGGGCAGGGGGGAAACATCAGCCCCAGCATTTT
CASSQDRAGGKHQPQHF
>TRBD1|NA|TRBJ1-2|TRBV27
TGTGCCAGCAGTTTATCGGGACAGGGTCAAGGTGGCTACACCTTC
CASSLSGQGQGGYTF
>TRBD1|NA|TRBJ2-7|TRBV14
TGTGCCAGCAGCCAAGAAAGTCGTCCAGGGGGCGACGAGCAGTACTTC
CASSQESRPGGDEQYF
>NA|few|TRBJ1-1|TRBV5-1
TGCGCCAGCAGCTTGGCCGAGACGGAGAACACTGAAGCTTTCTTT
CASSLAETENTEAFF
>NA|few|TRBJ1-1|TRBV29-1
TGCAGCGACGTGGGATACACTGAAGCTTTCTTT
CSDVGYTEAFF